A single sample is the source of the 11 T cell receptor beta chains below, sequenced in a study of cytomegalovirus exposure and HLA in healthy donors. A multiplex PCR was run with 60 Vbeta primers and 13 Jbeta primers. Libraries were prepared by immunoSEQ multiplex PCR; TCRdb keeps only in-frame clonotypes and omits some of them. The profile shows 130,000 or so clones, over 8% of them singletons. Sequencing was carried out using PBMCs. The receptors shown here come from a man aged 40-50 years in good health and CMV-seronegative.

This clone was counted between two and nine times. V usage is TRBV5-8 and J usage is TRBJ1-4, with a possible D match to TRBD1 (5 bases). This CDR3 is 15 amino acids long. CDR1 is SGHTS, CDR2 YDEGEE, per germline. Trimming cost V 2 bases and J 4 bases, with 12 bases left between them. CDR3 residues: CASSFDDSHNEKLFF. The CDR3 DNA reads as TGTGCCAGCAGCTTTGATGACAGCCATAATGAAAAACTGTTTTTT.

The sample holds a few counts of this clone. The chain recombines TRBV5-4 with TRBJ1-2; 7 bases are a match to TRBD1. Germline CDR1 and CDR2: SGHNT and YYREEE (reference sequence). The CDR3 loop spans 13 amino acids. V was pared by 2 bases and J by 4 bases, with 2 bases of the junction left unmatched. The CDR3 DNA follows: TGTGCCAGCAGCTTAGGGGGCTCCTATGGCTACACCTTC. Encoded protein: CASSLGGSYGYTF. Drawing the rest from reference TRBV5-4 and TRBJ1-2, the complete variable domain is ETGVTQSPTHLIKTRGQQVTLRCSSQSGHNTVSWYQQALGQGPQFIFQYYREEENGRGNFPPRFSGLQFPNYSSELNVNALELDDSALYLCASSLGGSYGYTFGSGTRLTVV.

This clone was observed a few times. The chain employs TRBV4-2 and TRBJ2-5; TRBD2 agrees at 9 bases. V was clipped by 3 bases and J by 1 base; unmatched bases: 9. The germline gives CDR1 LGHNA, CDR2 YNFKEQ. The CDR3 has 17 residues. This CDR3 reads CASSQRSASGVQETQYF. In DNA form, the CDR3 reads TGTGCCAGCAGCCAGAGGTCGGCTAGCGGGGTCCAAGAGACCCAGTACTTC.

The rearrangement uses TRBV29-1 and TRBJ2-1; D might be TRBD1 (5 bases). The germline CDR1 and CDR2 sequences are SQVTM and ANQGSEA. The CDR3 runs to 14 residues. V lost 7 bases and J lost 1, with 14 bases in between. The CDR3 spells CSAERQGSYNEQFF. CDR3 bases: TGCAGCGCCGAACGGCAGGGATCCTACAATGAGCAGTTCTTC.

CDR3 nucleotides: TGTGCCAGCAGCTTAAATAGCGTCGGGGGGATGAACACTGAAGCTTTCTTT. It codes for CASSLNSVGGMNTEAFF. This chain connects TRBV7-9 to TRBJ1-1; tentatively, D is TRBD1 (5 bases). This CDR3 is 17 amino acids long. Trimming cost V 2 bases and J 0 bases, with 16 bases left between them. CDR1 is SEHNR and CDR2 is FQNEAQ in the germline V gene (reference sequence).

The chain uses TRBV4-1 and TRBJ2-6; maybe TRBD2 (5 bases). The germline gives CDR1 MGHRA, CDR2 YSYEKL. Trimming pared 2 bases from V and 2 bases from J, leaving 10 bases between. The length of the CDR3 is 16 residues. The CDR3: CASSQSGITGANVLTF. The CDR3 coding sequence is TGCGCCAGCAGCCAATCGGGGATCACTGGGGCCAACGTCCTGACTTTC.

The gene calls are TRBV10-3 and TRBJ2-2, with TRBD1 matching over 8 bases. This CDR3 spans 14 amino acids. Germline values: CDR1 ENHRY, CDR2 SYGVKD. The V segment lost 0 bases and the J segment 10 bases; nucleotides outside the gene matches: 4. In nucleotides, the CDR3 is TGTGCCATCAGTGAGTCGACAGGGGAGTCGGAGCTGTTTTTT. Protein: CAISESTGESELFF.

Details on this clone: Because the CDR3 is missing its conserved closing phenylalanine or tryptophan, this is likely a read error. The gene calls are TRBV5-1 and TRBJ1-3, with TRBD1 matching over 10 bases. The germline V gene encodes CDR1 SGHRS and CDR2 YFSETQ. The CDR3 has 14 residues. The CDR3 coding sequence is TGCGATCGGGACAGGGGCGTCTCTGGAAACACCATATATTTG. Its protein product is CDRDRGVSGNTIYL.

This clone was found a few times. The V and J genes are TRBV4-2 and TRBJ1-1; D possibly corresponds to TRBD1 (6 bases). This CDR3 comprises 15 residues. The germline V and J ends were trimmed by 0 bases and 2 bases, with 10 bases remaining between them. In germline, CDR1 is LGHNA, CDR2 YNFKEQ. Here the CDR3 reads CASSQDLGGNTEAFF. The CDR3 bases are TGTGCCAGCAGCCAAGATCTTGGGGGCAACACTGAAGCTTTCTTT.

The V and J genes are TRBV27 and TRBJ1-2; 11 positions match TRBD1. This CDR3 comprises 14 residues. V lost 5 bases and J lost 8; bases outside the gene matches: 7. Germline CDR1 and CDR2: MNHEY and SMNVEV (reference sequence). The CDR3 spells CASSPGQGVLGYTF. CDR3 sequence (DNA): TGTGCCAGCAGTCCGGGACAGGGGGTACTGGGCTACACCTTC.

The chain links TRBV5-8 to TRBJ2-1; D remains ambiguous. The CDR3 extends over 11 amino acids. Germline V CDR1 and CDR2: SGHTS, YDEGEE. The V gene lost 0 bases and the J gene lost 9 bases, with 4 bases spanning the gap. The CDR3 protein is CASSLAFEQFF. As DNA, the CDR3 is TGTGCCAGCAGCTTGGCCTTTGAGCAGTTCTTC.